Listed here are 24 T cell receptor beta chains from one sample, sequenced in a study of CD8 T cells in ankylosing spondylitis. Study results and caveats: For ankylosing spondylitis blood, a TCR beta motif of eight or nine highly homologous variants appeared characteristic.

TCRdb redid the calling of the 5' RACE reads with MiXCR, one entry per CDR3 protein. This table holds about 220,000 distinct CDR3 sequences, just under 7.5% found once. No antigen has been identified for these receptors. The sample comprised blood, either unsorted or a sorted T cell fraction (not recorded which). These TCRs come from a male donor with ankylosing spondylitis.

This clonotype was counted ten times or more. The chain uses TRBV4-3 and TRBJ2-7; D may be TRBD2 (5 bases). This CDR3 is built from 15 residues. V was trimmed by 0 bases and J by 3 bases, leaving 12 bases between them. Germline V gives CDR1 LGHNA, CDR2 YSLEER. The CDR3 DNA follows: TGCGCCAGCAGCCAAGATAGAGGGAATTTCTACGAGCAGTACTTC. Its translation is CASSQDRGNFYEQYF.

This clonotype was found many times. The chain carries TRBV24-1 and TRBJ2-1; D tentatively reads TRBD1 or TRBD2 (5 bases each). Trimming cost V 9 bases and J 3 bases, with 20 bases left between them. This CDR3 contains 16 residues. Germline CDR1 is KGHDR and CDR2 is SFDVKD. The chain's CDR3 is CATAPGPGPLYNEQFF. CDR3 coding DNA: TGTGCCACCGCCCCTGGTCCGGGGCCCCTCTACAATGAGCAGTTCTTC.

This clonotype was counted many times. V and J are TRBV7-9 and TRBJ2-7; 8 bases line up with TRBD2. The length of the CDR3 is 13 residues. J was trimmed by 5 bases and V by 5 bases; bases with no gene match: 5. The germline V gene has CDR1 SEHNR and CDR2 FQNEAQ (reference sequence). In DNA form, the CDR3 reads TGTGCCAGCAGCGGCGGGACTAGTGACGAGCAGTACTTC. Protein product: CASSGGTSDEQYF. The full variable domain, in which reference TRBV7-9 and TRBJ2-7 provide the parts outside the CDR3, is DTGVSQNPRHKITKRGQNVTFRCDPISEHNRLYWYRQTLGQGPEFLTYFQNEAQLEKSRLLSDRFSAERPKGSFSTLEIQRTEQGDSAMYLCASSGGTSDEQYFGPGTRLTVT.

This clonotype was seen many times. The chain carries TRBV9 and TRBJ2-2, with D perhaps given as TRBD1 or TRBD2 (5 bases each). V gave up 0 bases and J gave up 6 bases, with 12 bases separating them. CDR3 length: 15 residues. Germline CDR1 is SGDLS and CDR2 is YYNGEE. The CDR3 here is CASSVEGTNAGELFF. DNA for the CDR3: TGTGCCAGCAGCGTAGAGGGGACCAACGCCGGGGAGCTGTTTTTT.

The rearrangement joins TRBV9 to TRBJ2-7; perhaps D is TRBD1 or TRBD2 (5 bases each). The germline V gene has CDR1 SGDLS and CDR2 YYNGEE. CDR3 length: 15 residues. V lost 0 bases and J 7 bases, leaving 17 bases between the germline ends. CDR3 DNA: TGTGCCAGCAGCGTAGGTGGGACGGCCTTCGGGGAGCAGTACTTC. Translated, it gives CASSVGGTAFGEQYF.

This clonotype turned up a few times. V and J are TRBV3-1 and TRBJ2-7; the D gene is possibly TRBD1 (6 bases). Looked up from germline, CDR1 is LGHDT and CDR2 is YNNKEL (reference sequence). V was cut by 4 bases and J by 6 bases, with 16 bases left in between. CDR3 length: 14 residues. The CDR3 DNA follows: TGTGCCAGCAGCCCGGGACATCCGATTAGCGAGCAGTACTTC. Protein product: CASSPGHPISEQYF.

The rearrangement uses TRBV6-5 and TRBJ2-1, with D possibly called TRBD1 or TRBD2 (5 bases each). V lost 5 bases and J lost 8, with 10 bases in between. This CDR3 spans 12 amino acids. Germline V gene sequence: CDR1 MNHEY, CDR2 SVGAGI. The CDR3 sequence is CASSGGYDEQFF. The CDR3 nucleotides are TGTGCCAGCAGTGGGGGTTACGATGAGCAGTTCTTC.

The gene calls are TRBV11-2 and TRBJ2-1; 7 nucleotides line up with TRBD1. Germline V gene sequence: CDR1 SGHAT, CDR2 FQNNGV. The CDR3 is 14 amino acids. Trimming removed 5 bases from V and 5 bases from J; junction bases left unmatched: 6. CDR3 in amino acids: CASSRTGGDNEQFF. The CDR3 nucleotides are TGTGCCAGCAGCCGGACAGGTGGGGACAATGAGCAGTTCTTC.

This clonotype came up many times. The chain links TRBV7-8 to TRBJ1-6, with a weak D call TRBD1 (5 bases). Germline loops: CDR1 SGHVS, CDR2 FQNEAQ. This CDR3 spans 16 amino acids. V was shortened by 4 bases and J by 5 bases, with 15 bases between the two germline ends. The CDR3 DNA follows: TGTGCCAGCAGCTCTCCGGGGGTCACCCATAATTCACCCCTCCACTTT. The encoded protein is CASSSPGVTHNSPLHF.

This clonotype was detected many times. The CDR3 sequence is CATDSGSPTGELFF. The CDR3 region has the DNA TGTGCCACCGATAGCGGGAGCCCCACCGGGGAGCTGTTTTTT. The chain combines TRBV9 with TRBJ2-2; 9 bases are shared with TRBD2. Germline V gives CDR1 SGDLS, CDR2 YYNGEE. V shed 9 bases and J 4 bases; nucleotides not matched to a gene: 7. This CDR3 contains 14 residues.

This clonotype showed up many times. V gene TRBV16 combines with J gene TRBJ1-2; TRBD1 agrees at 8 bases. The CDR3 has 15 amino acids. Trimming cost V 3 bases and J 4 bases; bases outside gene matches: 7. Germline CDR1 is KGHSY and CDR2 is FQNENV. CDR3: CASSHGAGGVYGYTF. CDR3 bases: TGTGCCAGCAGCCACGGAGCAGGGGGCGTCTATGGCTACACCTTC.

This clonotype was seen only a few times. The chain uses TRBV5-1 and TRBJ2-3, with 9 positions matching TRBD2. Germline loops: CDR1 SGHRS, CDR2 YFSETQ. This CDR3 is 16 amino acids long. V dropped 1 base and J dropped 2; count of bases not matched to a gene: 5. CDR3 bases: TGCGCCAGCAGCTTGTTGCTAGCGGGAACCACAGATACGCAGTATTTT. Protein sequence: CASSLLLAGTTDTQYF. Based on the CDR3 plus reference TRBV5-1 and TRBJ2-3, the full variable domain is KAGVTQTPRYLIKTRGQQVTLSCSPISGHRSVSWYQQTPGQGLQFLFEYFSETQRNKGNFPGRFSGRQFSNSRSEMNVSTLELGDSALYLCASSLLLAGTTDTQYFGPGTRLTVL.

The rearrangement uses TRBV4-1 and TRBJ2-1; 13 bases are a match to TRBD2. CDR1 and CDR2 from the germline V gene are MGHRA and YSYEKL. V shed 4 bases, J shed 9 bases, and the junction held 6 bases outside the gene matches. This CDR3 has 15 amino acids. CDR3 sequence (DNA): TGCGCCAGCAGCCCACTAGCGGGGGGGCCTGGTGAGCAGTTCTTC. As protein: CASSPLAGGPGEQFF.

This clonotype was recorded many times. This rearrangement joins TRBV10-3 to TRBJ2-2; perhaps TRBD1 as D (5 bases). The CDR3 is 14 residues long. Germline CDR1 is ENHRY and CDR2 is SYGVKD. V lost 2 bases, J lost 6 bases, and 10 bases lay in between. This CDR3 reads CAISEQGRPGELFF. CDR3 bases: TGTGCCATCAGTGAGCAGGGCCGCCCCGGGGAGCTGTTTTTT.

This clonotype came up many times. In nucleotides, the CDR3 is TGTGCCAGCAGTCACCACAGAGCAACTAATGAAAAACTGTTTTTT. It translates to CASSHHRATNEKLFF. The chain uses TRBV6-5 and TRBJ1-4, with no clear D. Between the trimmed V and J ends, which lost 5 bases and 0 bases, there was a span of 10 bases. CDR1 and CDR2 (germline): MNHEY, SVGAGI. The length of the CDR3 is 15 residues.

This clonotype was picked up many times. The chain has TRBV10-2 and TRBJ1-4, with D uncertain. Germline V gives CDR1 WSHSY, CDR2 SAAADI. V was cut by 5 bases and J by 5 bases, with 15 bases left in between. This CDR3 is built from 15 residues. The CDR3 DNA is TGCGCCAGCAGTTCCAACCGGGCTCTGAATGAAAAACTGTTTTTT. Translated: CASSSNRALNEKLFF.

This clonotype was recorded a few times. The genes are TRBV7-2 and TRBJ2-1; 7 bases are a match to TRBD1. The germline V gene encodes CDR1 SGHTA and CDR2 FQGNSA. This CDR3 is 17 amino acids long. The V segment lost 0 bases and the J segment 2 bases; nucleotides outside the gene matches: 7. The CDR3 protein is CASSLAPIQGPYNEQFF. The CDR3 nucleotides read TGTGCCAGCAGCTTAGCGCCGATACAGGGGCCCTACAATGAGCAGTTCTTC. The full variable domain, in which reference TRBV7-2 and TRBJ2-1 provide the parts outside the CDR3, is GAGVSQSPSNKVTEKGKDVELRCDPISGHTALYWYRQSLGQGLEFLIYFQGNSAPDKSGLPSDRFSAERTGGSVSTLTIQRTQQEDSAVYLCASSLAPIQGPYNEQFFGPGTRLTVL.

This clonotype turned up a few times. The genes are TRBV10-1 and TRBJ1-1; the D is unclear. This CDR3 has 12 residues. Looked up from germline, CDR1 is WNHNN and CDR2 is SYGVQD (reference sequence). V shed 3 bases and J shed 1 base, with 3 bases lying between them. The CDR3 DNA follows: TGCGCCAGCAGTGACTCGAACACTGAAGCTTTCTTT. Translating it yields CASSDSNTEAFF.

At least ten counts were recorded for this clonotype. The CDR3 DNA follows: TGTGCCAGCAGCCACCGGGACAGTGAAAAACTGTTTTTT. Translated, it gives CASSHRDSEKLFF. The chain has TRBV7-9 and TRBJ1-4, with 7 nucleotides matching TRBD1. This CDR3 is built from 13 residues. Germline lookup yields CDR1 SEHNR and CDR2 FQNEAQ (reference sequence). V was pared by 5 bases and J by 7 bases, with 4 bases of the junction left unmatched.

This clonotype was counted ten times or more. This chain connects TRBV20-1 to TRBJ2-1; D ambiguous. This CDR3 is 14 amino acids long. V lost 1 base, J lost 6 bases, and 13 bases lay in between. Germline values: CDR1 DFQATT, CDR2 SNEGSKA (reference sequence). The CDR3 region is CSARGERSINEQFF. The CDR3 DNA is TGCAGTGCTAGAGGTGAAAGGAGCATCAATGAGCAGTTCTTC.

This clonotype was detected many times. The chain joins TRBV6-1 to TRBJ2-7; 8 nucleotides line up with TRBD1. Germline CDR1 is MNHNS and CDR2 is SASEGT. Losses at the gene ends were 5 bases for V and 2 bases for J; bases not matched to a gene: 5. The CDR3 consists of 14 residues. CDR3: CASSPPGQAYEQYF. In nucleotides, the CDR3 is TGTGCCAGCAGTCCCCCGGGACAGGCCTACGAGCAGTACTTC.

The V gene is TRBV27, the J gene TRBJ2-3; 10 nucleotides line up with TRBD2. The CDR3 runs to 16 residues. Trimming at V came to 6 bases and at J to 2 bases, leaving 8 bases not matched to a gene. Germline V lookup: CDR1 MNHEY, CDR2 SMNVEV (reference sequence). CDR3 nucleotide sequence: TGTGCCAGCAGAGCCGGGACTAGCGCTCTCACAGATACGCAGTATTTT. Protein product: CASRAGTSALTDTQYF.

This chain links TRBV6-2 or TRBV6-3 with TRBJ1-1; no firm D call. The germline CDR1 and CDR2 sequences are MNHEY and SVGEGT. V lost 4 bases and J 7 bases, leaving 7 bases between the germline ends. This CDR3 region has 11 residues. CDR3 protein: CASSSGGEAFF. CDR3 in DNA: TGTGCCAGCAGTTCCGGCGGTGAAGCTTTCTTT.

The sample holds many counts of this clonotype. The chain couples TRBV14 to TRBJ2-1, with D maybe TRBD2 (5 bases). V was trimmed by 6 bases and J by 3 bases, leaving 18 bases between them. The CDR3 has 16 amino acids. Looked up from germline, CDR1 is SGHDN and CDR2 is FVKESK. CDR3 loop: CASSNTRSGGYNEQFF. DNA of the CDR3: TGTGCCAGCAGTAATACCCGGAGTGGAGGCTACAATGAGCAGTTCTTC.